One and the same sample provided the 22 T cell receptor beta chains below, sequenced in a study of blood T cell repertoires in COVID-19. Only in-frame clones appear in the TCRdb table, and some are missing; sequencing was by immunoSEQ multiplex PCR. Altogether 60,000 to 90,000 clones are present, around 80% being singletons, with the ten largest covering approximately 5.8%. Sequencing used peripheral blood. The receptors here all came from a man aged 60-69 years with active or convalescent COVID-19.

The rearrangement uses TRBV10-3 and TRBJ2-5; 7 bases are a match to TRBD1. Germline V gives CDR1 ENHRY, CDR2 SYGVKD. The V segment lost 5 bases and the J segment 0 bases; nucleotides outside the gene matches: 6. This CDR3 region has 15 residues. The CDR3 sequence is CAISRTGDYQETQYF. The CDR3 bases are TGTGCCATCAGTCGAACAGGGGATTACCAAGAGACCCAGTACTTC.

V usage is TRBV5-1 and J usage is TRBJ1-1, with 10 bases matching TRBD1. Germline assignment: CDR1 SGHRS and CDR2 YFSETQ. The CDR3 totals 16 residues. V trimming: 4 bases; J trimming: 4 bases; junction bases outside the gene matches: 10. CDR3 in DNA: TGCGCCAGCAGCCCTGGGACAGGGGCTTCGGGCACTGAAGCTTTCTTT. It yields the protein CASSPGTGASGTEAFF. Together with reference TRBV5-1 and TRBJ1-1, the CDR3 gives the full variable domain: KAGVTQTPRYLIKTRGQQVTLSCSPISGHRSVSWYQQTPGQGLQFLFEYFSETQRNKGNFPGRFSGRQFSNSRSEMNVSTLELGDSALYLCASSPGTGASGTEAFFGQGTRLTVV.

The gene calls are TRBV7-2 and TRBJ1-1; weak D call: TRBD1 (6 bases). Germline V gene sequence: CDR1 SGHTA, CDR2 FQGNSA. V shed 3 bases and J shed 1 base, with 15 bases lying between them. This CDR3 comprises 16 residues. DNA for the CDR3: TGTGCCAGCAGCTTCTTTCCCGGACAGCCGAACACTGAAGCTTTCTTT. Translating it yields CASSFFPGQPNTEAFF.

The rearrangement links TRBV6-6 to TRBJ2-7; TRBD1 aligns across 10 bases. The CDR3 is 15 residues long. Trimming removed 5 bases from V and 3 bases from J; junction bases left unmatched: 7. The germline V gene has CDR1 MNHNY and CDR2 SVGAGI (reference sequence). The CDR3 loop reads CASSASGTGDYEQYF. The CDR3 DNA reads as TGTGCCAGCAGTGCCTCCGGGACAGGGGACTACGAGCAGTACTTC.

The V gene is TRBV15, the J gene TRBJ1-1, with unresolved D. V was pared by 0 bases and J by 2 bases, with 7 bases between. Germline-derived CDR1 and CDR2 are LNHNV and YYDKDF (reference sequence). CDR3 length equals 14 residues. The CDR3 reads CATSRDPTNTEAFF. The CDR3 DNA is TGTGCCACCAGCAGAGATCCCACTAACACTGAAGCTTTCTTT.

The chain carries TRBV18 and TRBJ1-2; 10 bases are shared with TRBD1. V dropped 3 bases and J dropped 4; count of bases not matched to a gene: 5. Germline lookup yields CDR1 KGHSH and CDR2 LQKENI. The CDR3 contains 15 residues. This chain's CDR3 is CASSPETGGVYGYTF. CDR3 in DNA: TGTGCCAGCTCACCCGAGACAGGGGGCGTCTATGGCTACACCTTC. Together with reference TRBV18 and TRBJ1-2, the CDR3 gives the full variable domain: NAGVMQNPRHLVRRRGQEARLRCSPMKGHSHVYWYRQLPEEGLKFMVYLQKENIIDESGMPKERFSAEFPKEGPSILRIQQVVRGDSAAYFCASSPETGGVYGYTFGSGTRLTVV.

The genes are TRBV27 and TRBJ1-4, with a possible D match to TRBD1 (6 bases). V was cut by 5 bases and J by 8 bases, with 12 bases left in between. Germline values: CDR1 MNHEY, CDR2 SMNVEV (reference sequence). This CDR3 spans 13 amino acids. The CDR3 here is CASSRQGPEKLFF. For the CDR3, the DNA is TGTGCCAGCAGTAGGCAGGGGCCGGAAAAACTGTTTTTT. The full variable domain, rest sourced from reference TRBV27 and TRBJ1-4, is EAQVTQNPRYLITVTGKKLTVTCSQNMNHEYMSWYRQDPGLGLRQIYYSMNVEVTDKGDVPEGYKVSRKEKRNFPLILESPSPNQTSLYFCASSRQGPEKLFFGSGTQLSVL.

The chain employs TRBV6-1 and TRBJ1-1; TRBD1 aligns across 11 bases. V shed 4 bases, J shed 6 bases, and the junction held 10 bases outside the gene matches. The CDR3 is 16 amino acids. Germline loops: CDR1 MNHNS, CDR2 SASEGT. The CDR3 nucleotides are TGTGCCAGCAGTGCCGGACAGGGGGCGTCGAGGGCTGAAGCTTTCTTT. Protein product: CASSAGQGASRAEAFF.

The rearrangement links TRBV5-5 to TRBJ2-1; D perhaps matches TRBD1 (6 bases). V lost 5 bases and J 6 bases, leaving 21 bases between the germline ends. CDR3 length: 16 residues. Germline CDR1 is SGHKS and CDR2 is YYEKEE (reference sequence). The CDR3 DNA is TGTGCCAGCAGGGCTCCAGGTGGGGGCGGAGGCAATGAGCAGTTCTTC. Protein: CASRAPGGGGGNEQFF.

The CDR3 loop is CASSRSQGSSGNTIYF. CDR3 bases: TGTGCCAGCAGCCGATCTCAGGGGTCGTCTGGAAACACCATATATTTT. The rearrangement links TRBV11-2 to TRBJ1-3, with D perhaps TRBD1 (6 bases). This CDR3 has 16 amino acids. Trimming stripped 5 bases from V and 1 base from J, with 15 bases between. The germline gives CDR1 SGHAT, CDR2 FQNNGV.

This rearrangement joins TRBV6-1 to TRBJ2-3; 10 bases are a match to TRBD2. Germline trimming cut 1 base from V and 5 bases from J; bases unmatched to any gene: 3. Germline loops: CDR1 MNHNS, CDR2 SASEGT. CDR3 size: 15 residues. This chain's CDR3 is CASSEGSGGQDTQYF. The DNA of the CDR3 is TGTGCCAGCAGTGAAGGTAGCGGGGGGCAAGATACGCAGTATTTT.

The V call is TRBV5-1, the J call TRBJ1-2; 8 nucleotides line up with TRBD1. Germline lookup yields CDR1 SGHRS and CDR2 YFSETQ. This CDR3 is 15 amino acids long. With V trimmed by 0 bases and J by 4 bases, 5 bases remained unmatched. The DNA of the CDR3 is TGCGCCAGCAGCTTGGAACAGGGGGGTAGCTATGGCTACACCTTC. Translating it yields CASSLEQGGSYGYTF.

The chain links TRBV24-1 to TRBJ2-7; no clear D gene. The length of the CDR3 is 15 residues. V lost 0 bases and J 3 bases, leaving 11 bases between the germline ends. The germline CDR1 and CDR2 sequences are KGHDR and SFDVKD. CDR3 residues: CATSDLGHTIYEQYF. For the CDR3, the DNA is TGTGCCACCAGTGATTTGGGGCATACCATCTACGAGCAGTACTTC.

The chain carries TRBV20-1 and TRBJ1-1; TRBD1 matches at 7 bases. Germline CDR1 and CDR2: DFQATT and SNEGSKA (reference sequence). The J segment lost 6 bases and the V segment lost 6 bases, leaving 4 bases of the junction unmatched. CDR3 length: 11 amino acids. The CDR3 sequence is CSAPQGAEAFF. The CDR3 DNA follows: TGCAGTGCGCCCCAGGGGGCTGAAGCTTTCTTT.

This rearrangement joins TRBV6-1 to TRBJ1-1; D gene uncertain. The germline gives CDR1 MNHNS, CDR2 SASEGT. The CDR3 extends over 15 amino acids. V was cut by 1 base and J by 4 bases, with 13 bases left in between. The CDR3, as DNA: TGTGCCAGCAGTGAAGAACCGGGGTCAGGCACTGAAGCTTTCTTT. It yields the protein CASSEEPGSGTEAFF.

There are a few counts of this clone. The genes are TRBV4-3 and TRBJ2-3, with D possibly being TRBD1 (5 bases). There are 18 residues in the CDR3. Germline loops: CDR1 LGHNA, CDR2 YSLEER. Trimming took 4 bases from V and 6 from J, leaving 26 bases between them. For the CDR3, the DNA is TGCGCCAGCAGCCTCCAAATCTCCAGGGAAAGGCTGATCGATACGCAGTATTTT. Its translation: CASSLQISRERLIDTQYF.

The V and J genes are TRBV10-3 and TRBJ2-3, with D maybe TRBD1 (5 bases). In germline, CDR1 is ENHRY, CDR2 SYGVKD. The V end lost 6 bases, the J end lost 2 bases, and 9 bases lay between the germline ends. CDR3 size: 13 residues. Written as DNA, the CDR3 is TGTGCCATCAGGACAGTCGACACAGATACGCAGTATTTT. Its protein product is CAIRTVDTDTQYF.

This chain connects TRBV12-3 or TRBV12-4 to TRBJ1-3, with D maybe TRBD1 (6 bases). This CDR3 contains 13 residues. Trimming removed 7 bases at V and 2 bases at J, with 9 bases between. CDR3 nucleotides: TGTGCCAGCATGCAGGGGACTGGAAACACCATATATTTT. It translates to CASMQGTGNTIYF.

This rearrangement joins TRBV18 to TRBJ1-1; 7 nucleotides agree with TRBD1. Germline V lookup: CDR1 KGHSH, CDR2 LQKENI. V lost 2 bases, J lost 6 bases, and 6 bases stayed unmatched. The CDR3 has 14 residues. The CDR3 DNA follows: TGTGCCAGCTCACCAAGCACAGGGGTGCCTGAAGCTTTCTTT. This sequence encodes CASSPSTGVPEAFF.

The chain carries TRBV11-3 and TRBJ2-1, with TRBD1 matching 9 bases. Germline CDR1 is SGHNT and CDR2 is YENEEA. The CDR3 covers 17 residues. V lost 0 bases and J lost 4; bases outside the gene matches: 7. The chain's CDR3 is CASSLEGEGTGYNEQFF. The CDR3 region has the DNA TGTGCCAGCAGCTTAGAGGGGGAGGGGACAGGGTACAATGAGCAGTTCTTC.

This chain joins TRBV3-1 (or the pseudogene TRBV3-2) and TRBJ2-7, with 11 bases that match TRBD2. Germline V gene data show CDR1 as LGHDT and CDR2 as YNNKEL (reference sequence). This CDR3 comprises 14 residues. V lost 8 bases and J lost 0; bases outside the gene matches: 3. CDR3 nucleotides: TGTGCCAGCTTAGCGGGGGGGGGCTCCTACGAGCAGTACTTC. This codes for CASLAGGGSYEQYF.

This chain links TRBV27 with TRBJ1-5; D possibly corresponds to TRBD1 (5 bases). The ends were cut back, 6 bases at V and 0 bases at J, with 12 bases in the middle. The germline gives CDR1 MNHEY, CDR2 SMNVEV (reference sequence). This CDR3 has 15 amino acids. CDR3 coding DNA: TGTGCCAGCAGCTTCGACAGTCTTAGCAATCAGCCCCAGCATTTT. Protein: CASSFDSLSNQPQHF.